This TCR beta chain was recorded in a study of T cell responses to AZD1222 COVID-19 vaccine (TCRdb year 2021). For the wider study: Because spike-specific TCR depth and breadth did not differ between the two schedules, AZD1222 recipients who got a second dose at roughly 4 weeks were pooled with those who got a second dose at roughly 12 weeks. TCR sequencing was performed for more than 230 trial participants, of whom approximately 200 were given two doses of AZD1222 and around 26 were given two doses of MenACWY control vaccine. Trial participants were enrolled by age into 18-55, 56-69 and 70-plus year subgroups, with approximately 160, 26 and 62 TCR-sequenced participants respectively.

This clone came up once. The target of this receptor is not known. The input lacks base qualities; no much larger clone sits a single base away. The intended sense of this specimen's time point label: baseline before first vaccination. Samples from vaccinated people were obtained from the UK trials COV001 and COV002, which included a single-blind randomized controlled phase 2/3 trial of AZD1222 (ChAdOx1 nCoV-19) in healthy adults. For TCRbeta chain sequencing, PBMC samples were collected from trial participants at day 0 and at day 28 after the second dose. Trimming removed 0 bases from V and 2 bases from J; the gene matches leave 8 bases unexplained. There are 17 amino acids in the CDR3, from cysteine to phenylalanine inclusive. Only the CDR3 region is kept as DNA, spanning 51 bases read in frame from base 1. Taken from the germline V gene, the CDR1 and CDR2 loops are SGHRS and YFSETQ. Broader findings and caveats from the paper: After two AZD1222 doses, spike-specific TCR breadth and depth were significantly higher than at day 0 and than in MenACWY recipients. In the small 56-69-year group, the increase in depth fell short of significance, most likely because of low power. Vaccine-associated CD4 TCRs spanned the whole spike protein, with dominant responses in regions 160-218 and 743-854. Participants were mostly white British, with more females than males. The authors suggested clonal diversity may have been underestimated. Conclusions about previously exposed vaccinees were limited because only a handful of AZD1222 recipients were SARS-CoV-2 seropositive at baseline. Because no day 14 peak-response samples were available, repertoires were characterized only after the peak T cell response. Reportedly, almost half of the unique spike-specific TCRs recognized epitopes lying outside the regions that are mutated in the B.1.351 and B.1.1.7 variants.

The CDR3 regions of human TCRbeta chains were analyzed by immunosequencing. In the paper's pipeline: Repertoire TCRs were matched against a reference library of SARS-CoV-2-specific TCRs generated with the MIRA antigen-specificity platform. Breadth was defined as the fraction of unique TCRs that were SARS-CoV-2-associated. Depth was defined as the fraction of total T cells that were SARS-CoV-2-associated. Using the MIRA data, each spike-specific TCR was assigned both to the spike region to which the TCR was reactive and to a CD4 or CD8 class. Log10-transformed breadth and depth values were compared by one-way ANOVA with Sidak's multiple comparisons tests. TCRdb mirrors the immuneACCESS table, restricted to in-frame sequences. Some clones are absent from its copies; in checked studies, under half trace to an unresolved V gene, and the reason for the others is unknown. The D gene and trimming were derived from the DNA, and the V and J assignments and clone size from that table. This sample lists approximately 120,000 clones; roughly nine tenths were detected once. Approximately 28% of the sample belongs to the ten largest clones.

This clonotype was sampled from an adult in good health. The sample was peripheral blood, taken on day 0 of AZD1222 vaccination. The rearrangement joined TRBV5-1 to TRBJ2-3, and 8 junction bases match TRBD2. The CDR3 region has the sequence CASSLGAGGGTTDTQYF. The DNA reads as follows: TGCGCCAGCAGCTTGGGAGCGGGCGGGGGGACCACAGATACGCAGTATTTT. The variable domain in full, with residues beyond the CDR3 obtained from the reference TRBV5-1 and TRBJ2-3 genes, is KAGVTQTPRYLIKTRGQQVTLSCSPISGHRSVSWYQQTPGQGLQFLFEYFSETQRNKGNFPGRFSGRQFSNSRSEMNVSTLELGDSALYLCASSLGAGGGTTDTQYFGPGTRLTVL.